Listed below are T cell receptor beta chains from one sample, sequenced in a study of T cells in Graves' hyperthyroidism and ophthalmopathy. TCRdb redid the calling of the multiplex PCR reads with MiXCR, one entry per CDR3 protein. The sample comprises some 800,000 distinct CDR3 sequences, 38% of which are singletons, and around 9.3% rests with the top ten. Material: blood. The receptor set was obtained from a man aged 18 to 29 with Graves' hyperthyroidism. Both conserved end residues are trimmed from each CDR3. The order of the fields is V gene, CDR3 length, J gene, CDR3 protein.

TRBV10-2	11	TRBJ1-6	ASSGGVWAPLH
TRBV5-1	14	TRBJ1-6	ASSLVGGSYNSPLH
TRBV12-3/TRBV12-4	11	TRBJ2-7	ASSWTRGHEQY
TRBV5-8	12	TRBJ1-4	ASSLVSDAEKLF
TRBV5-6	12	TRBJ2-7	ASSVGASSYEQY
TRBV20-1	11	TRBJ2-2	SGDRENTGELF
TRBV7-2	12	TRBJ2-7	ASSSARGHIGQY
TRBV7-2	13	TRBJ2-5	ASSAYREAGETQY
TRBV7-9	13	TRBJ2-7	ASSSPAAPSYEQY
TRBV5-1	12	TRBJ1-1	ASSLVGRGTEAF
TRBV29-1	10	TRBJ2-5	SSPRQKETQY
TRBV30	11	TRBJ1-1	AWSWIENTEAF
TRBV12-3/TRBV12-4	11	TRBJ2-7	ASSLHTDLMQY
TRBV5-6	12	TRBJ2-5	ASSRRTGSETQY
TRBV7-4	12	TRBJ1-1	ASSTGGLGTEAF
TRBV12-3/TRBV12-4	13	TRBJ1-4	ASSFSGTTNEKLF
TRBV9	13	TRBJ2-7	ASSQGLAGGDEQY
TRBV9	11	TRBJ2-2	ASSPDGLGELF
TRBV10-3	11	TRBJ1-2	AISGAEHYGYT
TRBV2	14	TRBJ1-5	ASSEVPGGEVQPQH
TRBV2	12	TRBJ2-7	ASSEGRYTYEQY
TRBV7-9	12	TRBJ1-2	ASSYRPPRDGYT
TRBV12-3/TRBV12-4	12	TRBJ2-2	ASSTRRATGELF
TRBV9	12	TRBJ2-7	ASSPGQIPYEQY
TRBV18	12	TRBJ1-5	ASSPDREGQPQH
TRBV20-1	10	TRBJ2-5	SAARGGETQY
TRBV7-9	13	TRBJ1-6	ASSLVAGYNSPLH
TRBV7-2	12	TRBJ2-7	ASSLVEGGSEQY
TRBV19	15	TRBJ2-2	ASSISRGHRNTGELF
TRBV2	11	TRBJ2-5	ASSLKGYETQY
TRBV2	11	TRBJ1-1	ANLQTANTEAF
TRBV12-3/TRBV12-4	12	TRBJ2-7	ASSEGGAEDEQY
TRBV7-8	13	TRBJ2-7	ASRLAGVSLDEQY
TRBV7-2	15	TRBJ2-7	ASSNPPLAGGVYEQY
TRBV6-6	11	TRBJ1-5	AGKTGPNQPQH
TRBV12-3/TRBV12-4	12	TRBJ2-5	ASRPGLAGETQY
TRBV24-1	10	TRBJ1-2	ATSDATLGYT
TRBV7-2	15	TRBJ1-1	ASSLARAGHRNTEAF
TRBV7-7	14	TRBJ1-1	ASSRWDGDMNTEAF
TRBV29-1	13	TRBJ2-7	SVEGESGPPYEQY
TRBV29-1	12	TRBJ2-7	SVEEANRSHEQY
TRBV6-5	12	TRBJ2-7	ASRLSDRVGEQY
TRBV20-1	12	TRBJ1-4	SAQRGGPKEKLF
TRBV20-1	11	TRBJ2-5	SARQESLETQY
TRBV29-1	12	TRBJ2-7	SVELASGYYEQY
TRBV2	12	TRBJ1-1	ASSARTGNTEAF
TRBV6-5	12	TRBJ2-7	ASSYAAGEREQY
TRBV10-1	10	TRBJ2-1	ASSESGAEQF